A selection of T cell receptor beta chains follows, all from one sample in a study of identical twins. TCRdb re-called the 5' RACE reads with MiXCR, one entry per CDR3 protein. In the table there are 1.5 million to 2 million distinct CDR3 sequences, roughly a third of which are singletons. What was sequenced was cord blood. Receptors originate from a newborn girl in good health. Each CDR3 is given with its conserved first and last residue. D genes are given only for firm matches. Size is stated for part of the rows, as once, few or many counts, or as a class when the clone is expanded.

d_gene: NA; abundance: NA; v_gene: TRBV21-1; j_gene: TRBJ2-2; CDR3nt: TGTGCCAGCCTAGCGGGAGGGCCGAACACCGGGGAGCTGTTTTTT; CDR3aa: CASLAGGPNTGELFF
d_gene: TRBD1; abundance: NA; v_gene: TRBV20-1; j_gene: TRBJ1-6; CDR3nt: TGCAGTGCTAGGGGACAGGACGCGGGAGTAGGCTCACCCCTCCACTTT; CDR3aa: CSARGQDAGVGSPLHF
d_gene: NA; abundance: NA; v_gene: TRBV4-1; j_gene: TRBJ2-2; CDR3nt: TGCGCCAGCAGCCCTCGGAACTTTACCGGGGAGCTGTTTTTT; CDR3aa: CASSPRNFTGELFF
d_gene: TRBD1; abundance: NA; v_gene: TRBV18; j_gene: TRBJ2-7; CDR3nt: TGTGCCAGCTCACCACCCGGAGGACAGGTTTACGAGCAGTACTTC; CDR3aa: CASSPPGGQVYEQYF
d_gene: TRBD2; abundance: NA; v_gene: TRBV7-2; j_gene: TRBJ2-1; CDR3nt: TGTGCCAGCAGCCCCAGCCTAGCGGGCTCCTACAATGAGCAGTTCTTC; CDR3aa: CASSPSLAGSYNEQFF
d_gene: NA; abundance: NA; v_gene: TRBV3-1; j_gene: TRBJ2-3; CDR3nt: TGTGCCAGCAGCCAGGACCGTGGCTTCACAGATACGCAGTATTTT; CDR3aa: CASSQDRGFTDTQYF
d_gene: NA; abundance: few; v_gene: TRBV12-3/TRBV12-4; j_gene: TRBJ1-2; CDR3nt: TGTGCCAGCAGTTTAGCCAGGGCCTCATATGGCTACACCTTC; CDR3aa: CASSLARASYGYTF
d_gene: TRBD2; abundance: few; v_gene: TRBV6-1; j_gene: TRBJ2-1; CDR3nt: TGTGCCAGCAGTGAAGCCCTAGCGGGACCGTACAATGAGCAGTTCTTC; CDR3aa: CASSEALAGPYNEQFF
d_gene: NA; abundance: NA; v_gene: TRBV6-6; j_gene: TRBJ1-2; CDR3nt: TGTGCCAGCAGTTACTCGACAGCGCCTAACTATGGCTACACCTTC; CDR3aa: CASSYSTAPNYGYTF
d_gene: NA; abundance: few; v_gene: TRBV12-3/TRBV12-4; j_gene: TRBJ2-3; CDR3nt: TGTGCCAGCAGTTTATATAGGGGTGGCTTTGTCCCCCCAGATACGCAGTATTTT; CDR3aa: CASSLYRGGFVPPDTQYF
d_gene: NA; abundance: few; v_gene: TRBV6-6; j_gene: TRBJ2-4; CDR3nt: TGTGCCAGCAGTTACGGAGGGGGCCAAACCAAAAACATTCAGTACTTC; CDR3aa: CASSYGGGQTKNIQYF
d_gene: TRBD1; abundance: NA; v_gene: TRBV18; j_gene: TRBJ1-2; CDR3nt: TGTGCCAGCTCAACCGGGACAGATTCACCCTATGGCTACACCTTC; CDR3aa: CASSTGTDSPYGYTF
d_gene: NA; abundance: few; v_gene: TRBV6-5; j_gene: TRBJ2-1; CDR3nt: TGTGCCAGCAGTTACTCTAGGAGACGGTCCTACAATGAGCAGTTCTTC; CDR3aa: CASSYSRRRSYNEQFF
d_gene: TRBD1; abundance: many; v_gene: TRBV27; j_gene: TRBJ2-7; CDR3nt: TGTGCCAGCAGCCTTTTGGGACAGGGTGGCTACGAGCAGTACTTC; CDR3aa: CASSLLGQGGYEQYF
d_gene: NA; abundance: NA; v_gene: TRBV6-2/TRBV6-3; j_gene: TRBJ2-5; CDR3nt: TGTGCCAGCAGTTACCGCGGGACTTTGCGCTTACCTCAAGAGACCCAGTACTTC; CDR3aa: CASSYRGTLRLPQETQYF
d_gene: NA; abundance: NA; v_gene: TRBV27; j_gene: TRBJ1-2; CDR3nt: TGTGCCAGCAGTTTTAAGGCAGGGCACTATGGCTACACCTTC; CDR3aa: CASSFKAGHYGYTF
d_gene: TRBD2; abundance: few; v_gene: TRBV2; j_gene: TRBJ2-7; CDR3nt: TGTGCCAGCAGTGACAGGACTAGCGGGGGGCGAGAGCAGTACTTC; CDR3aa: CASSDRTSGGREQYF
d_gene: TRBD1; abundance: NA; v_gene: TRBV10-3; j_gene: TRBJ2-7; CDR3nt: TGTGCCATCAGTCGGTCGGAGGGACAGGGGGCGTACGAGCAGTACTTC; CDR3aa: CAISRSEGQGAYEQYF
d_gene: TRBD2; abundance: few; v_gene: TRBV6-5; j_gene: TRBJ2-1; CDR3nt: TGTCCCAGCAGTCCGGGACTAGCGTACTACAATGAGCAGTTCTTC; CDR3aa: CPSSPGLAYYNEQFF
d_gene: TRBD1; abundance: NA; v_gene: TRBV5-1; j_gene: TRBJ2-5; CDR3nt: TGCGCCAGCAGCTGGACAGGGAGCAAGCAAGAGACCCAGTACTTC; CDR3aa: CASSWTGSKQETQYF
d_gene: TRBD2; abundance: NA; v_gene: TRBV29-1; j_gene: TRBJ2-1; CDR3nt: TGCAGCGTTGTGGGACTAGCGGGGGGGCAAAGTCACAATGAGCAGTTCTTC; CDR3aa: CSVVGLAGGQSHNEQFF
d_gene: TRBD2; abundance: NA; v_gene: TRBV3-1; j_gene: TRBJ2-3; CDR3nt: TGTGCCAGCAGCTTAGGACTAGCGGGAGGCAGGGTTACGCAGTATTTT; CDR3aa: CASSLGLAGGRVTQYF
d_gene: NA; abundance: NA; v_gene: TRBV7-9; j_gene: TRBJ1-2; CDR3nt: TGTGCCAGCAGCTTAGCGGCCCCGTTTAACTATGGCTACACCTTC; CDR3aa: CASSLAAPFNYGYTF
d_gene: NA; abundance: few; v_gene: TRBV9; j_gene: TRBJ2-1; CDR3nt: TGTGCCAGCAGCGTAGGGGTTAGATCCTACAATGAGCAGTTCTTC; CDR3aa: CASSVGVRSYNEQFF
d_gene: NA; abundance: few; v_gene: TRBV10-3; j_gene: TRBJ2-7; CDR3nt: TGTGCCATCCGAAAGGAAGGAGGGCCGTCCTACGAGCAGTACTTC; CDR3aa: CAIRKEGGPSYEQYF
d_gene: TRBD2; abundance: few; v_gene: TRBV29-1; j_gene: TRBJ2-3; CDR3nt: TGCAGCGAAAAGCGGGGGGAGACCGATACGCAGTATTTT; CDR3aa: CSEKRGETDTQYF
d_gene: NA; abundance: once; v_gene: TRBV10-3; j_gene: TRBJ1-5; CDR3nt: TGTGCCACCAGTGCCCAGGTTAGCAATCAGCCCCAGCATTTT; CDR3aa: CATSAQVSNQPQHF
d_gene: TRBD1; abundance: NA; v_gene: TRBV12-3/TRBV12-4; j_gene: TRBJ2-1; CDR3nt: TGTGCCAGCAGTTCCACGACAGGGCGTCCCAACTACAATGAGCAGTTCTTC; CDR3aa: CASSSTTGRPNYNEQFF
d_gene: TRBD2; abundance: NA; v_gene: TRBV20-1; j_gene: TRBJ2-7; CDR3nt: TGCAGTGCTAGAGCCACTAGCGGACAGAACTACGAGCAGTACTTC; CDR3aa: CSARATSGQNYEQYF
d_gene: TRBD1; abundance: few; v_gene: TRBV7-2; j_gene: TRBJ2-4; CDR3nt: TGTGCCAGCAGCTATTCGGACAGGGAGGTCAAAAACATTCAGTACTTC; CDR3aa: CASSYSDREVKNIQYF
d_gene: TRBD1; abundance: NA; v_gene: TRBV18; j_gene: TRBJ2-1; CDR3nt: TGTGCCAGCTCACCACAGGGACAGGGGCTAGACGAGCAGTTCTTC; CDR3aa: CASSPQGQGLDEQFF
d_gene: TRBD2; abundance: many; v_gene: TRBV11-2; j_gene: TRBJ2-3; CDR3nt: TGTGCCAGCAGCTTCTTCGAAAGCCTTTTGACTAGCGGGAGACCGTCAGATACGCAGTATTTT; CDR3aa: CASSFFESLLTSGRPSDTQYF
d_gene: TRBD2; abundance: NA; v_gene: TRBV7-2; j_gene: TRBJ2-3; CDR3nt: TGTGCCAGCAGCTTAGGTCGTAGCGGGGGCCTAGATGCGCAGTATTTT; CDR3aa: CASSLGRSGGLDAQYF
d_gene: TRBD2; abundance: NA; v_gene: TRBV28; j_gene: TRBJ2-3; CDR3nt: TGTGCCAGCAGTTTATCAGACTACTGGAGGACTAGCGGCACAGATACGCAGTATTTT; CDR3aa: CASSLSDYWRTSGTDTQYF
d_gene: NA; abundance: NA; v_gene: TRBV6-5; j_gene: TRBJ1-6; CDR3nt: TGTGCCAGCAGTTACCGGGGGAGCTCCTATAATTCACCCCTCCACTTT; CDR3aa: CASSYRGSSYNSPLHF
d_gene: NA; abundance: NA; v_gene: TRBV6-5; j_gene: TRBJ1-1; CDR3nt: TGTGCCAGCAGTACGCGGAGACAGCCGAACACTGAAGCTTTCTTT; CDR3aa: CASSTRRQPNTEAFF
d_gene: NA; abundance: few; v_gene: TRBV6-1; j_gene: TRBJ1-6; CDR3nt: TGTGCCAGCAGTTCGAGGGCAGCTCATAATTCACCCCTCCACTTT; CDR3aa: CASSSRAAHNSPLHF
d_gene: NA; abundance: few; v_gene: TRBV9; j_gene: TRBJ1-1; CDR3nt: TGTGCCAGCAGCGCCACAGCCACTGAAGCTTTCTTT; CDR3aa: CASSATATEAFF
d_gene: TRBD1; abundance: many; v_gene: TRBV12-3/TRBV12-4; j_gene: TRBJ2-1; CDR3nt: TGTGCCAGCAGTTTAAACAGGGGCAATGAGCAGTTCTTC; CDR3aa: CASSLNRGNEQFF
d_gene: NA; abundance: NA; v_gene: TRBV20-1; j_gene: TRBJ1-5; CDR3nt: TGCAGTGCTAGATTGGCAGGGGATTATAGCAATCAGCCCCAGCATTTT; CDR3aa: CSARLAGDYSNQPQHF
d_gene: TRBD2; abundance: NA; v_gene: TRBV20-1; j_gene: TRBJ2-1; CDR3nt: TGCAGTGCTGGGGCTAGCGGGAGGATCATCTACAATGAGCAGTTCTTC; CDR3aa: CSAGASGRIIYNEQFF
d_gene: NA; abundance: NA; v_gene: TRBV7-2; j_gene: TRBJ2-7; CDR3nt: TGTGCCAGCAGCGACGGGCCTAATGTTTACAATGAGCAGTACTTC; CDR3aa: CASSDGPNVYNEQYF
d_gene: NA; abundance: few; v_gene: TRBV12-3/TRBV12-4; j_gene: TRBJ1-4; CDR3nt: TGTGCCAGCAGTTTTTCTACAGGGAATGAAAAACTGTTTTTT; CDR3aa: CASSFSTGNEKLFF
d_gene: NA; abundance: many; v_gene: TRBV28; j_gene: TRBJ2-7; CDR3nt: TGTGCCAGCAGTTGGGGTCTGCGTAGCGGAAGCTACGAGCAGTACTTC; CDR3aa: CASSWGLRSGSYEQYF
d_gene: NA; abundance: NA; v_gene: TRBV12-3/TRBV12-4; j_gene: TRBJ1-3; CDR3nt: TGTGCCAGCAAACAGCTGCTCTCTGGAAACACCATATATTTT; CDR3aa: CASKQLLSGNTIYF
d_gene: TRBD2; abundance: NA; v_gene: TRBV20-1; j_gene: TRBJ2-5; CDR3nt: TGCAGTGTCTTACATCTTCGGGAGGGCTGGATTGGAGAGACCCAGTACTTC; CDR3aa: CSVLHLREGWIGETQYF
d_gene: TRBD1; abundance: few; v_gene: TRBV7-2; j_gene: TRBJ1-2; CDR3nt: TGTGCCAGCAGTTTCACAGGGGCACGAGGCTACACCTTC; CDR3aa: CASSFTGARGYTF
d_gene: NA; abundance: NA; v_gene: TRBV24-1; j_gene: TRBJ1-4; CDR3nt: TGTGCCACCAGTGGGGGACCCTCAACTAATGAAAAACTGTTTTTT; CDR3aa: CATSGGPSTNEKLFF
d_gene: TRBD1; abundance: NA; v_gene: TRBV27; j_gene: TRBJ2-1; CDR3nt: TGTGCCAGCAGTTTATCCACAGGGGCGAGTGAGCAGTTCTTC; CDR3aa: CASSLSTGASEQFF
d_gene: NA; abundance: NA; v_gene: TRBV7-9; j_gene: TRBJ2-3; CDR3nt: TGTGCCAGCAGCTCGGCGGAGCGTTCCACAGATACGCAGTATTTT; CDR3aa: CASSSAERSTDTQYF
d_gene: NA; abundance: few; v_gene: TRBV14; j_gene: TRBJ2-1; CDR3nt: TGTGCCAGCAGCCCCGGACTACTCCAGACCCACAATGAGCAGTTCTTC; CDR3aa: CASSPGLLQTHNEQFF
d_gene: TRBD1; abundance: NA; v_gene: TRBV3-1; j_gene: TRBJ2-3; CDR3nt: TGTGCCAGCAGCCCGAGACAGGGGAACACAGATACGCAGTATTTT; CDR3aa: CASSPRQGNTDTQYF
d_gene: TRBD2; abundance: few; v_gene: TRBV12-3/TRBV12-4; j_gene: TRBJ2-1; CDR3nt: TGTGCCAGCAGTCCCTGGACTAGCGGGAGATCCTACAATGAGCAGTTCTTC; CDR3aa: CASSPWTSGRSYNEQFF
d_gene: TRBD2; abundance: NA; v_gene: TRBV9; j_gene: TRBJ2-1; CDR3nt: TGTGCCAGCAGCGGGACGTTAGCGGGCACCCCCTACAATGAGCAGTTCTTC; CDR3aa: CASSGTLAGTPYNEQFF
d_gene: TRBD2; abundance: once; v_gene: TRBV7-9; j_gene: TRBJ2-3; CDR3nt: TGTGCCGGCAGCTTAACGCGGGGGGGCACAGATACGCAGTATTTT; CDR3aa: CAGSLTRGGTDTQYF
d_gene: TRBD1; abundance: NA; v_gene: TRBV15; j_gene: TRBJ1-6; CDR3nt: TGTGCCACCAGCAGATTCCGAAGAGGACAGGGGAATTCACCCCTCCACTTT; CDR3aa: CATSRFRRGQGNSPLHF
d_gene: NA; abundance: NA; v_gene: TRBV20-1; j_gene: TRBJ2-2; CDR3nt: TGCAGTGCGAGCGAGAACACCGGGGAGCTGTTTTTT; CDR3aa: CSASENTGELFF
d_gene: NA; abundance: once; v_gene: TRBV10-3; j_gene: TRBJ2-7; CDR3nt: TGTGCCATCAGTGAAGTAGGGGACGAGCAGTACTTC; CDR3aa: CAISEVGDEQYF
d_gene: NA; abundance: few; v_gene: TRBV29-1; j_gene: TRBJ1-2; CDR3nt: TGCAGCGTTGAAGGGGCGCCCCGGGACAACTATGGCTACACCTTC; CDR3aa: CSVEGAPRDNYGYTF